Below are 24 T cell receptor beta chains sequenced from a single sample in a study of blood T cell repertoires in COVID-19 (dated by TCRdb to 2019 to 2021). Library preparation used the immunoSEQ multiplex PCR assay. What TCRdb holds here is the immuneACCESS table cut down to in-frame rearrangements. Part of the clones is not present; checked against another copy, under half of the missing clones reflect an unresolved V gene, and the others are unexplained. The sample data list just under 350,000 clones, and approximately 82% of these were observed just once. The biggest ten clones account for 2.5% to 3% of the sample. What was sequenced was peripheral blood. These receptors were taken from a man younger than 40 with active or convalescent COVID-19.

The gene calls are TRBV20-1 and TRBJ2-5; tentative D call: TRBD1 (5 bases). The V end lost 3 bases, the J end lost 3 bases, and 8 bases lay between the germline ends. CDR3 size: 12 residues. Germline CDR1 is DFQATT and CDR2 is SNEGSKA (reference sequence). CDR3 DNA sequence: TGCAGTGCTAGTGAACAGGAAGAGACCCAGTACTTC. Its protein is CSASEQEETQYF.

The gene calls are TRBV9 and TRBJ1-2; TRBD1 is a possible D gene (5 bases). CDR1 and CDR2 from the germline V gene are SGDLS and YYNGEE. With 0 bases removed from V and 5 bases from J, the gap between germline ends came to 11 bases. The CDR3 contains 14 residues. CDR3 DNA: TGTGCCAGCAGCGTAGGGGGGGGAGCGTATGGCTACACCTTC. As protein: CASSVGGGAYGYTF.

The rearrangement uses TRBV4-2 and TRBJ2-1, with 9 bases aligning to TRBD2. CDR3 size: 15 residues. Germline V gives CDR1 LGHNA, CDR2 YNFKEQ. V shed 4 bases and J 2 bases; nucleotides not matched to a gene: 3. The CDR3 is CASSPSGGTYNEQFF. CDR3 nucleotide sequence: TGTGCCAGCAGCCCGAGCGGGGGGACCTACAATGAGCAGTTCTTC.

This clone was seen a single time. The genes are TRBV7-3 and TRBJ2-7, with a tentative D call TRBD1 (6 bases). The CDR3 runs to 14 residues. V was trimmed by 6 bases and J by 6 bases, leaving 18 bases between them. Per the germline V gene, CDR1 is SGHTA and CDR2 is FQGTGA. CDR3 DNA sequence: TGTGCCAGCAGAACTCCAGGGGTCCCCGGCGAGCAGTACTTC. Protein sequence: CASRTPGVPGEQYF.

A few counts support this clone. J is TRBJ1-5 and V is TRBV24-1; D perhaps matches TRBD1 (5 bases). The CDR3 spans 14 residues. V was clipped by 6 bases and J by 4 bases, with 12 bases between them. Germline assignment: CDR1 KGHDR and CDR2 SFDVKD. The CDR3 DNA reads TGTGCCACCAGTTCCCCCGGGGGGAATCAGCCCCAGCATTTT. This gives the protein CATSSPGGNQPQHF.

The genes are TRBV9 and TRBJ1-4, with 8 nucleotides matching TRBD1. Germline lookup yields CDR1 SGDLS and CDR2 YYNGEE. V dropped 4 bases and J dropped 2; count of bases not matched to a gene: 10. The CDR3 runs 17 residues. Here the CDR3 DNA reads TGTGCCAGCAGCTTTGGGACAGGTCCTCGCACTAATGAAAAACTGTTTTTT. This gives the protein CASSFGTGPRTNEKLFF.

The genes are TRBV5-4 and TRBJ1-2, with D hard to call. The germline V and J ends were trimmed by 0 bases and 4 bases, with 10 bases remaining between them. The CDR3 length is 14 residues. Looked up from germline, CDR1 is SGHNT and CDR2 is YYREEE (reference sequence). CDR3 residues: CASSLEGGIYGYTF. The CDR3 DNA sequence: TGTGCCAGCAGCTTGGAAGGCGGGATCTATGGCTACACCTTC.

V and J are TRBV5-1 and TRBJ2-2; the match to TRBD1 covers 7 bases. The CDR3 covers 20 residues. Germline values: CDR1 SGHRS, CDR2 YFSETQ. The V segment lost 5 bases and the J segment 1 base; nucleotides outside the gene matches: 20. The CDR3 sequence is CASRGPGPYPGTVNTGELFF. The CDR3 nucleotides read TGCGCCAGCAGGGGGCCGGGGCCCTATCCCGGGACAGTGAACACCGGGGAGCTGTTTTTT.

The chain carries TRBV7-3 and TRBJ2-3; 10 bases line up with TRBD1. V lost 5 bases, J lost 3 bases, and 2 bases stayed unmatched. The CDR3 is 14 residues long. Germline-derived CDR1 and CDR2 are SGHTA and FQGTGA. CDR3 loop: CASSRTGGTDTQYF. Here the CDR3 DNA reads TGTGCCAGCAGCCGGACAGGGGGAACAGATACGCAGTATTTT. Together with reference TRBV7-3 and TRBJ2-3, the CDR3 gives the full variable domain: GAGVSQTPSNKVTEKGKYVELRCDPISGHTALYWYRQSLGQGPEFLIYFQGTGAADDSGLPNDRFFAVRPEGSVSTLKIQRTERGDSAVYLCASSRTGGTDTQYFGPGTRLTVL.

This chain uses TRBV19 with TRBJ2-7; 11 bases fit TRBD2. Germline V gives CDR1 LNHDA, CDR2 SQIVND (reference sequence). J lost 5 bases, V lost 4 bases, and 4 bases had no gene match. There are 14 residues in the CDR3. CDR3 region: CASSKLAGVDEQYF. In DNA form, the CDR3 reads TGTGCCAGTAGTAAACTAGCGGGAGTAGACGAGCAGTACTTC.

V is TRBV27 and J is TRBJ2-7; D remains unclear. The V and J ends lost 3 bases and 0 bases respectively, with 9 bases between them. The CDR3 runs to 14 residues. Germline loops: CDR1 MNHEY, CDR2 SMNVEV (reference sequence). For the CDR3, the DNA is TGTGCCAGCAGTTTTACAGTTAGCTCCTACGAGCAGTACTTC. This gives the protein CASSFTVSSYEQYF.

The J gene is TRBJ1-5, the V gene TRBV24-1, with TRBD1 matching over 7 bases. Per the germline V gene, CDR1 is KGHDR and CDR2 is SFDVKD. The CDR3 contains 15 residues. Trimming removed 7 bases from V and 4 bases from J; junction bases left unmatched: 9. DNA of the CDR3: TGTGCCACCAGCCCTCGGGACAGCCTTAATCAGCCCCAGCATTTT. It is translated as CATSPRDSLNQPQHF.

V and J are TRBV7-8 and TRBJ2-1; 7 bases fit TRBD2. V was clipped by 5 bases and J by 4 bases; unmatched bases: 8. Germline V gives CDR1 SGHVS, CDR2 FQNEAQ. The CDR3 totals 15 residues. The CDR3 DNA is TGTGCCAGCAGCCCCCGACTAGCCCCGTACAATGAGCAGTTCTTC. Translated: CASSPRLAPYNEQFF.

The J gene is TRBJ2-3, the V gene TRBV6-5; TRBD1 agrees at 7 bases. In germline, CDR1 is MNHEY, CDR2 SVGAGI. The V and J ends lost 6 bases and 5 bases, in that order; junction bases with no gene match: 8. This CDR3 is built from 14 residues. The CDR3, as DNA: TGTGCCAGCAGCTCAGGGGGTTTTCGAGATACGCAGTATTTT. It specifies CASSSGGFRDTQYF.

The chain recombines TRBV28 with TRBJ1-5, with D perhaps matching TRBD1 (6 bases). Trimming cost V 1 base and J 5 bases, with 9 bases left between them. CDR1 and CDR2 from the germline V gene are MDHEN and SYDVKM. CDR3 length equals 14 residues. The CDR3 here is CASSLYRVDQPQHF. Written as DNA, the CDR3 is TGTGCCAGCAGTTTATACAGGGTGGATCAGCCCCAGCATTTT. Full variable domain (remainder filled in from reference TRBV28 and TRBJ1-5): DVKVTQSSRYLVKRTGEKVFLECVQDMDHENMFWYRQDPGLGLRLIYFSYDVKMKEKGDIPEGYSVSREKKERFSLILESASTNQTSMYLCASSLYRVDQPQHFGDGTRLSIL.

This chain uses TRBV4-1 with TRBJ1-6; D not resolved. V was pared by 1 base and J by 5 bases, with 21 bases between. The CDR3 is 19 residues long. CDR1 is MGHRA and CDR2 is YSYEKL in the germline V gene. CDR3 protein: CASSQVHGSAGGNNSPLHF. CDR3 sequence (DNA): TGCGCCAGCAGCCAAGTCCACGGGAGTGCCGGCGGTAATAATTCACCCCTCCACTTT.

The CDR3 protein is CSVGLAGGLEQFF. The CDR3 DNA reads TGCAGCGTTGGGCTAGCGGGAGGTCTTGAGCAGTTCTTC. The chain has TRBV29-1 and TRBJ2-1; TRBD2 aligns across 11 bases. This CDR3 is 13 amino acids long. The germline CDR1 and CDR2 sequences are SQVTM and ANQGSEA. Trimming cost V 4 bases and J 9 bases; bases outside gene matches: 5.

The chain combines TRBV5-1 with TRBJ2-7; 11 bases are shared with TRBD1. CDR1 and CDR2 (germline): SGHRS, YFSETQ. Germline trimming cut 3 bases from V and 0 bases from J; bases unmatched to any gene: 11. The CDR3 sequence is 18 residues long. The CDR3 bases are TGCGCCAGCAGCTCCTGGACAGGGGGCCCCCCGAGCTCCTACGAGCAGTACTTC. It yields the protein CASSSWTGGPPSSYEQYF.

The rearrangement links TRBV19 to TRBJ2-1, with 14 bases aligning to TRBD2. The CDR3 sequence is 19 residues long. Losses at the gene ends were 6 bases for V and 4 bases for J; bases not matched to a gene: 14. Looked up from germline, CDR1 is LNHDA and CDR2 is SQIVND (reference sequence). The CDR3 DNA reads TGTGCCAGTAGAACCCTTACCGGGACTAGCGGGAGTTTGTACAATGAGCAGTTCTTC. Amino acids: CASRTLTGTSGSLYNEQFF.

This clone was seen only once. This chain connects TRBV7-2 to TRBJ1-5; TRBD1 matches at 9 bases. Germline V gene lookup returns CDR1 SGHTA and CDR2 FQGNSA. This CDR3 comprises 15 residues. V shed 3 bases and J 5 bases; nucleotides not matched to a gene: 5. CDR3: CASSLGTGIYQPQHF. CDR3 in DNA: TGTGCCAGCAGCTTGGGGACAGGGATATATCAGCCCCAGCATTTT.

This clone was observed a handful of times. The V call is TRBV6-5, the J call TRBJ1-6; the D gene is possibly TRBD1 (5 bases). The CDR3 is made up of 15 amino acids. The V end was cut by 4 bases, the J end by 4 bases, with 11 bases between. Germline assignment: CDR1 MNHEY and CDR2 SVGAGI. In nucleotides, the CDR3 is TGTGCCAGCAGTTCTCAGGGAAAGTATAATTCACCCCTCCACTTT. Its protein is CASSSQGKYNSPLHF.

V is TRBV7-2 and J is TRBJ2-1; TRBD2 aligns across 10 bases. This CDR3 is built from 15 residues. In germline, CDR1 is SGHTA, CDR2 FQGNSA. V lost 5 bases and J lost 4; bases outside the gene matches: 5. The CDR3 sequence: CASSASSGGYNEQFF. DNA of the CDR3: TGTGCCAGCAGCGCTTCTAGCGGGGGTTACAATGAGCAGTTCTTC.

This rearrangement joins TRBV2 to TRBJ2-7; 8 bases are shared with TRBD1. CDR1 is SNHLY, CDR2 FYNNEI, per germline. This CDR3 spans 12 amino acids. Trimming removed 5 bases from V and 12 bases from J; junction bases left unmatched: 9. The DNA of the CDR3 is TGTGCCAGCAGTTACCAGGGGGCGGCTGGGTACTTC. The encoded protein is CASSYQGAAGYF.

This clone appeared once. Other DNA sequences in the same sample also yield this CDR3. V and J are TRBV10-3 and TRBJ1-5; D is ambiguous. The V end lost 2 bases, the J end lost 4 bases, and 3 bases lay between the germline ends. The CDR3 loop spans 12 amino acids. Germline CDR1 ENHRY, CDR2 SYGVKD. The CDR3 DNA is TGTGCCATCAGTGAGCAGAATCAGCCCCAGCATTTT. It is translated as CAISEQNQPQHF.